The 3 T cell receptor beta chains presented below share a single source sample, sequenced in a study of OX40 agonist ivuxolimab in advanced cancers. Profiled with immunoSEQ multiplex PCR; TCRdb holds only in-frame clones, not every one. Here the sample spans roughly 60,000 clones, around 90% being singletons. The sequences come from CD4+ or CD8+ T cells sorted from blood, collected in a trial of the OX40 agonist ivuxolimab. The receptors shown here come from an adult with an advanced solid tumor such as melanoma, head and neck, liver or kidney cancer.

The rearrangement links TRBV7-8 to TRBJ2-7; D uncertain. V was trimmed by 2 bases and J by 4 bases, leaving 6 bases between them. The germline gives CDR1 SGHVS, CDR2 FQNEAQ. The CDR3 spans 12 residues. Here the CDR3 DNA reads TGTGCCAGCAGCTTATTTAATTACGAGCAGTACTTC. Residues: CASSLFNYEQYF.

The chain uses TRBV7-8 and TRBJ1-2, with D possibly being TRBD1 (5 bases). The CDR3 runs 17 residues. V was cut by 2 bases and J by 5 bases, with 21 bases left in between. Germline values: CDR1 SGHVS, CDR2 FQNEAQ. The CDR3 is CASSLLGPQGSSYGYTF. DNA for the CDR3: TGTGCCAGCAGCTTACTAGGGCCGCAGGGTTCGTCATATGGCTACACCTTC.

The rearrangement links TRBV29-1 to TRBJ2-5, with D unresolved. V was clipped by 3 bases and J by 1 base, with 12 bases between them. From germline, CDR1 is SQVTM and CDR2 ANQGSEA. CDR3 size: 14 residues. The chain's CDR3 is CSVEFPAVQETQYF. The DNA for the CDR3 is TGCAGCGTTGAGTTCCCAGCCGTCCAAGAGACCCAGTACTTC.